This is a list of T cell receptor beta chains from one sample in a study of blood T cell repertoires in COVID-19. Only in-frame clones appear in the TCRdb table, and some are missing; sequencing was by immunoSEQ multiplex PCR. Of some 96,000 clones in the sample, less than 90% were seen once. The sequencing sample was made of peripheral blood. These receptors originate from a man younger than 40 in a cohort sampled during active COVID-19. CDR3s include the opening cysteine and the closing phenylalanine or tryptophan.

j_call v_call cdr3_aa
TRBJ2-7 TRBV7-2 CASSLERRDKPEQYF
TRBJ2-7 TRBV29-1 CSVEAPTYEQYF
TRBJ1-5 TRBV2 CASSLTGDGNQPQHF
TRBJ1-2 TRBV27 CASSFRDRGVGGYTF
TRBJ1-1 TRBV5-1 CASSRFSLLRQGAEAFF
TRBJ1-1 TRBV5-1 CASSSDGGANTEAFF
TRBJ2-7 TRBV24-1 CATSLPTGSRQYF
TRBJ2-7 TRBV11-2 CASSLVSDIRQAYEQYF
TRBJ2-2 TRBV5-4 CASSLLGQNTGELFF
TRBJ2-1 TRBV15 CATSRDRRLSGGASYNEQFF
TRBJ2-1 TRBV7-2 CASSARQGNYNEQFF
TRBJ2-2 TRBV2 CASSEEGTAGELFF
TRBJ1-1 TRBV10-3 CAISPTGERYTEAFF
TRBJ2-7 TRBV12-5 CASALGAEQYF
TRBJ2-4 TRBV2 CASSDELGAKNIQYF
TRBJ2-7 TRBV2 CASSTQGASYEQYF
TRBJ1-1 TRBV19 CASRNQGNTEAFF
TRBJ1-2 TRBV6-2/TRBV6-3 CASSRNRDGYTF
TRBJ1-3 TRBV7-9 CASSRTGGGNTIYF
TRBJ1-4 TRBV5-8 CASSGGTFNPTNEKLFF
TRBJ2-3 TRBV6-4 CASSDWASPDTQYF
TRBJ2-2 TRBV2 CASRGQDTGELFF